These 19 T cell receptor beta chains originate from one sample sequenced in a study of T cell clones after liver transplantation. TCRdb's table, derived via immunoSEQ multiplex PCR, lists solely in-frame clones and lacks some. Found here are some 59,000 clones, less than 75% of them singletons; the top ten hold around 9.1%. The specimen comprised CD4+ T cells from blood, sampled at the 22-month timepoint. These receptor sequences come from a human patient who received a liver transplant. Some T cells may be supplied by the graft donor.

The chain uses TRBV2 and TRBJ1-1; no clear D. Trimming shortened V by 0 bases and J by 2 bases, and 1 base separated the two germline ends. The CDR3 length is 12 residues. Germline V gives CDR1 SNHLY, CDR2 FYNNEI. The DNA for the CDR3 is TGTGCCAGCAGTGAAGCAAACACTGAAGCTTTCTTT. Translating gives CASSEANTEAFF. The full variable domain, its missing parts supplied by reference TRBV2 and TRBJ1-1, is EPEVTQTPSHQVTQMGQEVILRCVPISNHLYFYWYRQILGQKVEFLVSFYNNEISEKSEIFDDQFSVERPDGSNFTLKIRSTKLEDSAMYFCASSEANTEAFFGQGTRLTVV.

The gene calls are TRBV7-9 and TRBJ2-3; D perhaps matches TRBD1 (5 bases). The V and J ends lost 5 bases and 8 bases respectively, with 20 bases between them. The CDR3 spans 15 residues. Germline-derived CDR1 and CDR2 are SEHNR and FQNEAQ (reference sequence). The CDR3 nucleotides are TGTGCCAGCAGCCAGTGGGCTGCAGGGTCCGGTACGCAGTATTTT. Protein sequence: CASSQWAAGSGTQYF.

The chain joins TRBV7-6 to TRBJ1-1; no reliable D call. Trimming took 2 bases from V and 4 from J, leaving 14 bases between them. Germline CDR1 reads SGHVS; CDR2 reads FNYEAQ. The CDR3 is 15 amino acids. For the CDR3, the DNA is TGTGCCAGCAGCTTAATGGAGGGCGGGAGCACTGAAGCTTTCTTT. Protein sequence: CASSLMEGGSTEAFF. The entire variable domain, with the rest obtained from reference TRBV7-6 and TRBJ1-1, is as follows: GAGVSQSPRYKVTKRGQDVALRCDPISGHVSLYWYRQALGQGPEFLTYFNYEAQQDKSGLPNDRFSAERPEGSISTLTIQRTEQRDSAMYRCASSLMEGGSTEAFFGQGTRLTVV.

The CDR3 loop reads CASSPGTRETQYF. The CDR3, as DNA: TGTGCCAGCAGCCCCGGGACTAGAGAGACCCAGTACTTC. V usage is TRBV7-8 and J usage is TRBJ2-5; 8 positions agree with TRBD2. The CDR3 runs to 13 residues. The V gene end was trimmed by 5 bases and the J gene end by 4 bases; junction bases not matched to a gene: 3. The germline V gene has CDR1 SGHVS and CDR2 FQNEAQ.

This clone was counted between two and nine times. The chain joins TRBV9 to TRBJ2-1; 11 bases fit TRBD2. This CDR3 has 16 amino acids. V was clipped by 5 bases and J by 7 bases; unmatched bases: 11. Germline V gene data show CDR1 as SGDLS and CDR2 as YYNGEE. This chain's CDR3 is CASSLKLAGARNEQFF. The CDR3 coding sequence is TGTGCCAGCAGTCTCAAACTAGCGGGGGCCAGGAATGAGCAGTTCTTC.

The CDR3 sequence is CASSLGARQPQHF. In nucleotides, the CDR3 is TGTGCCAGCAGTCTGGGGGCGCGGCAGCCCCAGCATTTT. The chain links TRBV6-1 to TRBJ1-5; D may be TRBD1 (6 bases). Per the germline V gene, CDR1 is MNHNS and CDR2 is SASEGT. The length of the CDR3 is 13 residues. V lost 5 bases and J lost 7, with 12 bases in between.

J is TRBJ2-2 and V is TRBV10-2; TRBD1 is a possible D gene (5 bases). Looked up from germline, CDR1 is WSHSY and CDR2 is SAAADI. The CDR3 consists of 12 residues. V was cut by 7 bases and J by 4 bases, with 7 bases left in between. This chain's CDR3 is CASTQGTGELFF. For the CDR3, the DNA is TGCGCCAGCACCCAGGGCACCGGGGAGCTGTTTTTT.

This clone was counted once. This chain links TRBV6-5 with TRBJ1-1; maybe TRBD1 (5 bases). Germline CDR1 MNHEY, CDR2 SVGAGI. V dropped 2 bases and J dropped 3 bases, with 13 bases sitting between them. The length of the CDR3 is 15 residues. The CDR3 spells CASSYGQGEDTEAFF. The CDR3 bases are TGTGCCAGCAGTTACGGGCAGGGAGAAGACACTGAAGCTTTCTTT.

This rearrangement joins TRBV5-8 to TRBJ2-1; 9 nucleotides agree with TRBD1. CDR3 length: 15 residues. Germline V gene lookup returns CDR1 SGHTS and CDR2 YDEGEE. J gave up 0 bases and V 5 bases, and 3 bases lay outside the gene matches. DNA for the CDR3: TGTGCCAGCAGTAGGACAGGGGCCTCCTACAATGAGCAGTTCTTC. Residues: CASSRTGASYNEQFF.

This clone was found a few times. The gene calls are TRBV30 and TRBJ2-3, with D possibly being TRBD2 (6 bases). The germline V and J ends were trimmed by 6 bases and 2 bases, with 15 bases remaining between them. Germline V gene lookup returns CDR1 GTSNPN and CDR2 SVGIG (reference sequence). The CDR3 spans 14 residues. CDR3: CACYSGYNTDTQYF. CDR3 bases: TGTGCCTGTTATAGCGGATATAACACAGATACGCAGTATTTT.

V and J are TRBV30 and TRBJ2-3; D gene uncertain. Germline V gene data show CDR1 as GTSNPN and CDR2 as SVGIG (reference sequence). The germline V and J ends were trimmed by 5 bases and 7 bases, with 22 bases remaining between them. This CDR3 has 15 amino acids. CDR3 protein: CAWSPGRRMVNTQYF. For the CDR3, the DNA is TGTGCCTGGTCCCCCGGGCGGCGTATGGTCAATACGCAGTATTTT.

The chain is built from TRBV9 and TRBJ1-5; D gene ambiguous. Germline loops: CDR1 SGDLS, CDR2 YYNGEE. The CDR3 has 14 amino acids. Trimming took off 2 bases at V and 7 bases at J, with 13 bases between the two ends. CDR3: CASSVTGEGQPQHF. The CDR3 DNA is TGTGCCAGCAGCGTTACTGGTGAGGGCCAGCCCCAGCATTTT.

The chain recombines TRBV5-1 with TRBJ2-7; D remains ambiguous. Deletions cut 4 bases from V and 7 bases from J, with 15 bases between. CDR3 length equals 13 residues. Germline CDR1 reads SGHRS; CDR2 reads YFSETQ. The CDR3 protein is CASSLGSIPEQYF. The CDR3 DNA sequence: TGCGCCAGCAGCCTGGGAAGTATTCCGGAGCAGTACTTC. Based on the CDR3 plus reference TRBV5-1 and TRBJ2-7, the full variable domain is KAGVTQTPRYLIKTRGQQVTLSCSPISGHRSVSWYQQTPGQGLQFLFEYFSETQRNKGNFPGRFSGRQFSNSRSEMNVSTLELGDSALYLCASSLGSIPEQYFGPGTRLTVT.

V usage is TRBV11-2 and J usage is TRBJ1-6, with D possibly matching TRBD1 (6 bases). The V end was cut by 5 bases, the J end by 3 bases, with 17 bases between. Germline V CDR1 and CDR2: SGHAT, FQNNGV. The CDR3 totals 17 residues. The CDR3 here is CASSPIRRGRYNSPLHF. DNA of the CDR3: TGTGCCAGCAGCCCGATTCGACGGGGGCGCTATAATTCACCCCTCCACTTT. Full variable domain (remainder filled in from reference TRBV11-2 and TRBJ1-6): EAGVAQSPRYKIIEKRQSVAFWCNPISGHATLYWYQQILGQGPKLLIQFQNNGVVDDSQLPKDRFSAERLKGVDSTLKIQPAKLEDSAVYLCASSPIRRGRYNSPLHFGNGTRLTVT.

This clone has just a few counts. This chain links TRBV4-1 with TRBJ1-2; D not resolved. CDR1 and CDR2 from the germline V gene are MGHRA and YSYEKL. The CDR3 loop spans 14 amino acids. Trimming left V 0 bases short and J 3 bases short, with 8 bases between. The CDR3 nucleotides are TGCGCCAGCAGCCAAGATCTGACGCACTATGGCTACACCTTC. Protein: CASSQDLTHYGYTF.

This rearrangement joins TRBV19 to TRBJ1-2, with 8 bases aligning to TRBD1. The junction had 4 bases not matched to a gene; V was cut back by 5 bases and J by 2 bases. CDR1 is LNHDA and CDR2 is SQIVND in the germline V gene (reference sequence). The CDR3 is made up of 14 amino acids. Written as DNA, the CDR3 is TGTGCCAGTAGTCACCAGGGGGCAAACTATGGCTACACCTTC. Translated: CASSHQGANYGYTF.

This chain connects TRBV23-1 to TRBJ1-1, with unresolved D. TRBV23-1 is labeled an ORF, and its function is uncertain. This CDR3 contains 16 residues. V was trimmed by 2 bases and J by 0 bases, leaving 13 bases between them. The CDR3 loop reads CASSQLFSAMNTEAFF. The CDR3 coding sequence is TGCGCCAGCAGTCAACTTTTTTCCGCAATGAACACTGAAGCTTTCTTT.

The rearrangement joins TRBV15 to TRBJ2-1; TRBD1 is a possible D gene (6 bases). The CDR3 totals 16 residues. Per the germline V gene, CDR1 is LNHNV and CDR2 is YYDKDF (reference sequence). Deletions cut 1 base from V and 2 bases from J, with 12 bases between. The CDR3 spells CATSRGGHSAYNEQFF. The CDR3 DNA is TGTGCCACCAGCAGAGGGGGGCACTCCGCCTACAATGAGCAGTTCTTC.

This clone showed up just once. The chain is built from TRBV4-1 and TRBJ1-5; 9 positions match TRBD1. There are 17 residues in the CDR3. Unmatched junction bases numbered 4, after V lost 1 base and J lost 0 bases. Per the germline V gene, CDR1 is MGHRA and CDR2 is YSYEKL. The DNA for the CDR3 is TGCGCCAGCAGCCAAGGGGACAGGGCAAATAGCAATCAGCCCCAGCATTTT. It yields the protein CASSQGDRANSNQPQHF.